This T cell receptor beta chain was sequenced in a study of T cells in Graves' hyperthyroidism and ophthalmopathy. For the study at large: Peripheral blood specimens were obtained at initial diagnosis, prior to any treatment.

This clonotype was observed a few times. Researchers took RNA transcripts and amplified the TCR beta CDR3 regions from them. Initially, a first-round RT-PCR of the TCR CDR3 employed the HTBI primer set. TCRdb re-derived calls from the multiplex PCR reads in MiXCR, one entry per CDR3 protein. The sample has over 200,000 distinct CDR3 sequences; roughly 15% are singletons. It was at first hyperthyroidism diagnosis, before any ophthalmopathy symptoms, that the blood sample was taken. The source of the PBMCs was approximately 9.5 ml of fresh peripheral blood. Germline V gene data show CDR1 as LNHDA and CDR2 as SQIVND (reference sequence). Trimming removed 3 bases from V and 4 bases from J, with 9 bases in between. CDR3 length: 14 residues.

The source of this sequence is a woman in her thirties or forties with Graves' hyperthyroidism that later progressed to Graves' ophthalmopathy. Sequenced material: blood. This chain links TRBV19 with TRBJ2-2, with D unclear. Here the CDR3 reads CASSMDLSTGELFF. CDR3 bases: TGTGCCAGTAGTATGGACCTTTCCACCGGGGAGCTGTTTTTT.